Following are 28 T cell receptor beta chains from one sample sequenced in a study of T-cell reconstitution after alpha-beta-depleted transplantation in children. It was with unique molecular identifiers that the TCRbeta library was prepared. TCRdb reanalysed the PCR reads using MiXCR and keeps one entry per CDR3 protein. The data contain a few hundred thousand distinct CDR3 sequences, 27% of them singletons. The input for sequencing was PBMCs, taken before TCRalphabeta/CD19-depleted stem cell transplant. The receptors shown here come from a boy younger than two with Wiskott-Aldrich syndrome, due to receive a stem cell transplant.

The V call is TRBV5-1, the J call TRBJ1-5, with 10 bases matching TRBD1. Germline CDR1 and CDR2: SGHRS and YFSETQ. The CDR3 extends over 14 amino acids. Trimming removed 9 bases from V and 3 bases from J; junction bases left unmatched: 6. The CDR3 protein is CATKGQGNNQPQHF. The CDR3 DNA reads as TGCGCCACCAAGGGACAGGGGAACAATCAGCCCCAGCATTTT.

The V and J genes are TRBV20-1 and TRBJ1-3, with D tentatively TRBD1 (5 bases). Germline CDR1 DFQATT, CDR2 SNEGSKA (reference sequence). Trimming removed 2 bases from V and 6 bases from J, with 11 bases in between. This CDR3 region has 13 residues. As DNA, the CDR3 is TGCAGTGCTAGAACCGGGACCCTAAACACCATATATTTT. Its translation: CSARTGTLNTIYF.

This rearrangement joins TRBV5-1 to TRBJ2-3; D perhaps matches TRBD1 (6 bases). Looked up from germline, CDR1 is SGHRS and CDR2 is YFSETQ. The CDR3 runs 14 residues. The ends were cut back, 4 bases at V and 2 bases at J, with 11 bases in the middle. The CDR3 reads CASSQQGITDTQYF. DNA for the CDR3: TGCGCCAGCAGCCAACAGGGCATCACAGATACGCAGTATTTT.

The chain is built from TRBV15 and TRBJ2-1, with D unclear. Trimming removed 5 bases at V and 9 bases at J, with 11 bases between. This CDR3 has 12 amino acids. Germline V gives CDR1 LNHNV, CDR2 YYDKDF (reference sequence). CDR3 sequence (DNA): TGTGCCACCAGCGCCCCAGGCGGTGAGCAGTTCTTC. Encoded protein: CATSAPGGEQFF. Full variable domain (outside the CDR3, taken from reference TRBV15 and TRBJ2-1): DAMVIQNPRYQVTQFGKPVTLSCSQTLNHNVMYWYQQKSSQAPKLLFHYYDKDFNNEADTPDNFQSRRPNTSFCFLDIRSPGLGDTAMYLCATSAPGGEQFFGPGTRLTVL.

The rearrangement joins TRBV5-1 to TRBJ2-1; D remains unclear. Germline V gene data show CDR1 as SGHRS and CDR2 as YFSETQ. The CDR3 consists of 16 residues. Trimming left V 0 bases short and J 4 bases short, with 14 bases between. CDR3 residues: CASSLVPPPSYNEQFF. CDR3 in DNA: TGCGCCAGCAGCTTGGTCCCGCCTCCAAGTTACAATGAGCAGTTCTTC.

This sequence joins TRBV5-1 and TRBJ2-7, with 9 nucleotides matching TRBD2. The CDR3 loop spans 17 amino acids. Trimming cost V 0 bases and J 5 bases; bases outside gene matches: 12. The germline V gene has CDR1 SGHRS and CDR2 YFSETQ. CDR3 sequence reads: CASSLVGVAGGPNEQYF. CDR3 in DNA: TGCGCCAGCAGCTTGGTCGGTGTGGCGGGAGGGCCGAACGAGCAGTACTTC.

The sample holds a few counts of this clonotype. This chain connects TRBV7-9 to TRBJ2-1, with D possibly TRBD2 on 5 matching bases. This CDR3 is 16 amino acids long. Germline V gives CDR1 SEHNR, CDR2 FQNEAQ (reference sequence). The V end was cut by 1 base, the J end by 2 bases, with 12 bases between. As DNA, the CDR3 is TGTGCCAGCAGCTTAGGCACCAGTAGCGCCTACAATGAGCAGTTCTTC. This sequence encodes CASSLGTSSAYNEQFF.

The rearrangement uses TRBV5-8 and TRBJ1-5, with D unresolved. V gave up 5 bases and J gave up 1 base, with 13 bases separating them. Germline-derived CDR1 and CDR2 are SGHTS and YDEGEE. CDR3 length: 15 residues. CDR3 coding DNA: TGTGCCAGCAGTTCGGGGTTTCGGAGCAATCAGCCCCAGCATTTT. This sequence encodes CASSSGFRSNQPQHF.

This clonotype was counted between two and nine times. This chain joins TRBV29-1 and TRBJ2-1, with unresolved D. Trimming took off 6 bases at V and 1 base at J, with 13 bases between the two ends. Looked up from germline, CDR1 is SQVTM and CDR2 is ANQGSEA. This CDR3 spans 14 amino acids. CDR3 sequence reads: CSVIPYQSYNEQFF. In nucleotides, the CDR3 is TGCAGCGTGATACCGTACCAGTCCTACAATGAGCAGTTCTTC.

The genes are TRBV11-2 and TRBJ2-1; 14 nucleotides match TRBD2. With V trimmed by 5 bases and J by 7 bases, 16 bases remained unmatched. CDR3 size: 19 residues. CDR1 and CDR2 (germline): SGHAT, FQNNGV. CDR3 nucleotide sequence: TGTGCCAGCAGCCTCCGACTTGGGACTAGCGGGAGAGTTAAGAATGAGCAGTTCTTC. This sequence encodes CASSLRLGTSGRVKNEQFF.

The V gene is TRBV12-3 or TRBV12-4, the J gene TRBJ1-6, with 10 bases identical to TRBD1. This CDR3 is 16 amino acids long. The junction had 6 bases not matched to a gene; V was cut back by 1 base and J by 9 bases. The CDR3 sequence: CASSLVPGQGRSPLHF. In DNA, the CDR3 is TGTGCCAGCAGTTTAGTCCCGGGACAGGGGCGTTCACCCCTCCACTTT.

The chain has TRBV27 and TRBJ2-2; TRBD1 is a possible D gene (6 bases). CDR3 length: 16 amino acids. V shed 2 bases and J shed 3 bases, with 13 bases lying between them. CDR1 is MNHEY and CDR2 is SMNVEV in the germline V gene (reference sequence). The CDR3: CASSLGGGTYTGELFF. The CDR3 nucleotides are TGTGCCAGCAGTTTAGGGGGCGGAACCTACACCGGGGAGCTGTTTTTT.

The chain links TRBV5-1 to TRBJ1-1; a possible D gene is TRBD1 (5 bases). The V end was cut by 9 bases, the J end by 0 bases, with 18 bases between. Germline V gives CDR1 SGHRS, CDR2 YFSETQ. The CDR3 runs to 15 residues. CDR3 sequence (DNA): TGCGCCACTTCGGTGAGGGGTGCGATGAACACTGAAGCTTTCTTT. Translated, it gives CATSVRGAMNTEAFF.

This sequence joins TRBV5-1 and TRBJ2-7; a weak D match, TRBD2 (7 bases). V lost 5 bases to trimming and J lost 6 bases, with 24 bases between them. Germline V gene lookup returns CDR1 SGHRS and CDR2 YFSETQ. The CDR3 loop spans 16 amino acids. CDR3 nucleotides: TGCGCCAGCAGTGGGGGGCCCGGGGGGCCTCGAACCGAGCAGTACTTC. Translation: CASSGGPGGPRTEQYF.

This chain joins TRBV4-1 and TRBJ1-6; D not resolved. V lost 0 bases and J lost 5, with 8 bases in between. The CDR3 totals 15 residues. CDR1 is MGHRA, CDR2 YSYEKL, per germline. The CDR3 coding sequence is TGCGCCAGCAGCCAAGAGGGAGAAGATAATTCACCCCTCCACTTT. This encodes CASSQEGEDNSPLHF.

This clonotype occurred a few times. The chain recombines TRBV6-5 with TRBJ2-5, with 9 bases that match TRBD1. CDR3 length: 16 residues. Germline V gene data show CDR1 as MNHEY and CDR2 as SVGAGI. Germline trimming cut 4 bases from V and 4 bases from J; bases unmatched to any gene: 10. The CDR3 sequence is CASSSTATGGGETQYF. DNA for the CDR3: TGTGCCAGCAGTTCTACCGCGACAGGGGGAGGAGAGACCCAGTACTTC.

This clonotype was seen a few times. V usage is TRBV20-1 and J usage is TRBJ2-6; D gene unclear. Germline CDR1 DFQATT, CDR2 SNEGSKA (reference sequence). This CDR3 has 13 residues. The ends were cut back, 2 bases at V and 3 bases at J, with 5 bases in the middle. The CDR3 region is CSARRGGANVLTF. The CDR3 DNA sequence: TGCAGTGCTAGACGAGGTGGGGCCAACGTCCTGACTTTC.

The chain employs TRBV5-4 and TRBJ2-1; 8 bases match TRBD2. The J segment lost 10 bases and the V segment lost 0 bases, leaving 9 bases of the junction unmatched. The V gene's germline CDR1 is SGHNT and CDR2 YYREEE (reference sequence). The CDR3 sequence is 15 residues long. Here the CDR3 DNA reads TGTGCCAGCAGCTTGGCCAGCGGGAGAACCCTCGAGCAGTTCTTC. This codes for CASSLASGRTLEQFF.

The J gene is TRBJ2-7, the V gene TRBV12-3 or TRBV12-4; TRBD2 might be the D (5 bases). V was clipped by 5 bases and J by 4 bases, with 15 bases between them. This CDR3 comprises 14 residues. The CDR3 reads CASSLYGLSYEQYF. CDR3 DNA sequence: TGTGCCAGCAGTCTATATGGACTGTCATACGAGCAGTACTTC.

This clonotype showed up just a few times. V usage is TRBV20-1 and J usage is TRBJ1-4; a possible D gene is TRBD1 (6 bases). Deletions cut 4 bases from V and 0 bases from J, with 12 bases between. Germline V gene sequence: CDR1 DFQATT, CDR2 SNEGSKA (reference sequence). This CDR3 region has 15 residues. CDR3 sequence reads: CSAMDSDATNEKLFF. The CDR3 DNA reads as TGCAGTGCTATGGACAGCGACGCAACTAATGAAAAACTGTTTTTT.

This chain links TRBV7-9 with TRBJ2-2, with TRBD2 matching 10 bases. Germline CDR1 and CDR2: SEHNR and FQNEAQ (reference sequence). The CDR3 runs 15 residues. Trimming removed 4 bases from V and 4 bases from J; junction bases left unmatched: 3. The CDR3 bases are TGTGCCAGCAGCTCGATAGCGGGAGGCACCGGGGAGCTGTTTTTT. Protein: CASSSIAGGTGELFF.

The chain carries TRBV10-2 and TRBJ2-2; no firm D call. CDR1 and CDR2 (germline): WSHSY, SAAADI. The CDR3 sequence is 15 residues long. Trimming took off 7 bases at V and 7 bases at J, with 19 bases between the two ends. The CDR3 coding sequence is TGCGCCAGCAAATCCACGCCTAGAAGAGTCGGGGAGCTGTTTTTT. Amino acid sequence: CASKSTPRRVGELFF.

The chain is built from TRBV11-2 and TRBJ2-1, with 10 bases lining up with TRBD2. V dropped 0 bases and J dropped 10; count of bases not matched to a gene: 6. Germline lookup yields CDR1 SGHAT and CDR2 FQNNGV. This CDR3 has 15 residues. DNA of the CDR3: TGTGCCAGCAGCTTAGATTTAGCGGGAGGCCGAGAGCAGTTCTTC. Protein product: CASSLDLAGGREQFF.

The chain joins TRBV5-1 to TRBJ2-5, with D perhaps matching TRBD1 or TRBD2 (6 bases each). CDR3 size: 16 residues. Trimming removed 5 bases from V and 5 bases from J, with 22 bases in between. Germline CDR1 reads SGHRS; CDR2 reads YFSETQ. The CDR3 DNA reads as TGCGCCAGCAGTCTTGGGGGGACACCGGGTATGGAGACCCAGTACTTC. Translated: CASSLGGTPGMETQYF.

CDR3 in amino acids: CASSLPRLAGKNEQYF. CDR3 sequence (DNA): TGTGCCAGCAGTTTACCTCGACTAGCGGGCAAAAACGAGCAGTACTTC. This chain links TRBV28 with TRBJ2-7, with 10 bases that match TRBD2. The CDR3 is 16 residues long. V gave up 2 bases and J gave up 5 bases; unmatched junction bases: 9. The germline V gene has CDR1 MDHEN and CDR2 SYDVKM.

This clonotype appeared a few times. V usage is TRBV2 and J usage is TRBJ2-3; TRBD2 matches 16 bases. The trim removed 4 bases at V and 6 bases at J, leaving 7 bases unmatched. CDR3 length equals 17 residues. CDR1 SNHLY and CDR2 FYNNEI come from the germline V gene. CDR3 sequence reads: CASSAGTSGRALDTQYF. DNA of the CDR3: TGTGCCAGCAGTGCTGGGACTAGCGGGAGGGCCCTGGATACGCAGTATTTT.

The genes are TRBV10-3 and TRBJ2-7; D not certain. V lost 8 bases and J 6 bases, leaving 2 bases between the germline ends. The CDR3 length is 8 residues. Germline V gives CDR1 ENHRY, CDR2 SYGVKD. This CDR3 is CAIAEQYF. The CDR3 region has the DNA TGTGCCATCGCCGAGCAGTACTTC.

This clonotype was counted a few times. This sequence joins TRBV27 and TRBJ2-7, with 7 nucleotides matching TRBD1. The CDR3 loop spans 15 amino acids. Per germline, CDR1 MNHEY and CDR2 SMNVEV (reference sequence). V lost 1 base to trimming and J lost 1 base; unmatched junction nucleotides: 4. DNA of the CDR3: TGTGCCAGCAGTTTATGGCGACAGGGATCCTACGAGCAGTACTTC. Residues: CASSLWRQGSYEQYF.